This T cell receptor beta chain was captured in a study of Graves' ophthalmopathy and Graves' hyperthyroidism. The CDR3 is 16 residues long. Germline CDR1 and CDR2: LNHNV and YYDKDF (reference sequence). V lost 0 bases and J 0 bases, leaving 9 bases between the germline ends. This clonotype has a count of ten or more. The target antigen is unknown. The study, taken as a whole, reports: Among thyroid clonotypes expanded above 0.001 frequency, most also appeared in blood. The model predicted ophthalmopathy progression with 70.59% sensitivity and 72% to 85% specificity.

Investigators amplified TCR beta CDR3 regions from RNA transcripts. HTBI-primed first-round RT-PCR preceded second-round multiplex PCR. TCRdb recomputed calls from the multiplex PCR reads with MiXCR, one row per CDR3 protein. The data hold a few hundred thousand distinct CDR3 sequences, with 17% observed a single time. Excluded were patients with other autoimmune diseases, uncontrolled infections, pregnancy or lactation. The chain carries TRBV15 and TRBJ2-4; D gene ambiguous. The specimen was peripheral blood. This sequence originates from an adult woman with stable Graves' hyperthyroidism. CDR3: CATSRDFRVAKNIQYF. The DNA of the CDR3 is TGTGCCACCAGCAGAGATTTTCGGGTAGCCAAAAACATTCAGTACTTC.